This T cell receptor beta chain came from a study of blood T cell repertoires in COVID-19. Study details: The origin of the acute and convalescent COVID-19 samples was the United States, Italy and Spain. PBMCs, B-cell-depleted T cells, or T cells provided the cDNA or gDNA that made up the material.

In germline, CDR1 is MDHEN, CDR2 SYDVKM. V shed 6 bases and J shed 7 bases, with 16 bases lying between them. The CDR3 totals 14 residues. Original analysis: Using reference gene primer amplification, nucleated cell counts were estimated. TCRdb's table, derived via immunoSEQ multiplex PCR, lists solely in-frame clones and lacks some. V and J calls and clone size are given by that table; D and trimming were obtained from the DNA. In the table there are some 150,000 clones, 88% of which are singletons. Sequenced sample: peripheral blood. The sequence was collected from a human donor in a cohort sampled during active COVID-19. The chain has TRBV28 and TRBJ1-5; D is possibly TRBD1 (6 bases). CDR3 nucleotides: TGTGCCAGCAGGCTTGGGGGGGGCAGCCAGCCCCAGCATTTT. Its protein product is CASRLGGGSQPQHF.